This entry is about one TCR beta chain. This clonotype was counted a few times. Its antigen is currently not known. Base quality data are lacking; no much larger clone is found one base away. This sample was included in a study of CD8+CD57+ T cells in acquired aplastic anemia (dated by TCRdb to about 2018). About the study as a whole: Extracted DNA from sorted CD4+ and CD8+ cells averaged around 3.5 ug, ranging from about 0.17 to 27.4 ug. CD8+CD57+ expansion was defined as a frequency above the mean frequency observed in healthy subjects. What the research found in general, with its limitations: CD8+ Simpson's diversity did not differ significantly between patients and healthy controls (P=0.060). Around 28 CD8+ CDR3 sequences were found to be shared between patients and controls, but these sequences appeared to be highly expressed in patients and within the immunodominant clones of the patients.

Patients chosen for sequencing had shown expansion of CD8+CD57+ cells by flow cytometry. All patients had severe acquired aplastic anemia diagnosed by International Study of Aplastic Anemia and Agranulocytosis and Camitta criteria. No patient had received any therapy when blood was sampled. The study deep-sequenced TCR repertoires of sorted CD4+ and CD8+ blood T cells from severe aplastic anemia patients and healthy subjects. Patients were enrolled under clinicaltrials.gov protocols 00001620, 01623167, 00001397, 00071045, 00081523 and 00961064 in the USA. Ficoll-Paque density gradient centrifugation was used to isolate peripheral blood mononuclear cells. Before DNA extraction, CD4+ and CD8+ T cells were sorted with FACS or magnetic beads. Profiling of TCR beta VDJ combinations and CDR3 sequences used genomic DNA as the template. An Illumina HiSeq 2000 was used for TCR repertoire sequencing. The paper's data handling went like this. Repertoires were assessed using TRBV/TRBJ rearrangement plots, CDR3 size and DJ length profiles, and Simpson's diversity index. The immunodominant clone was defined as the most abundant DNA sequence in deep sequencing data. CDR3 amino acid sequences were checked for sharing across subjects and were also compared against the VDJdb database and published repertoires. TCRdb trimmed the raw reads at Q25, called clones with MiXCR and kept productive beta chains. CDR3 protein duplicates are merged, each entry listing the most common genes and DNA. TCRdb's processing, not the authors' own work, is the source of the V and J calls. The sample yields 200,000 to 300,000 distinct CDR3 sequences; 40% to 50% were counted once. The ten largest account for about 8.3% of the sample.

Via the germline V gene (reference sequence), CDR1 is SEHNR and CDR2 FQNEAQ. Here V drops 4 bases and J drops 3 bases, and the junction holds 8 bases not matched to any gene. Including cysteine and phenylalanine, the CDR3 has 15 amino acids. Only the CDR3 portion is preserved as DNA: 45 bases, with reading frame beginning at the first base. The sample consisted of sorted CD4+, CD8+, or CD8+CD57+ T cells (not recorded which) from PBMCs. The rearranged segments are TRBV7-9 and TRBJ1-2; TRBD1 lines up with 7 middle nucleotides. The receptor was isolated from a human donor with aplastic anemia. The CDR3 amino acid sequence is: CASSSGNTGDYGYTF. The nucleotide sequence reads as follows: TGTGCCAGCAGCTCCGGGAACACAGGGGACTATGGCTACACCTTC.